This TCR beta chain was profiled in a study of cytotoxic CD8 clonotypes in ibrutinib-treated CLL. Across the whole study: Collecting the response samples happened after a median around twelve months of treatment, with a range of 6 to 36.

PBMCs were cryopreserved, and 1.5 to 2 micrograms of genomic DNA from them went into TCR beta libraries. The ends were cut back, 0 bases at V and 2 bases at J, with 4 bases in the middle. Germline CDR1 is SGHVS and CDR2 is FQNEAQ. The CDR3 is 13 residues long. As to this clone: Its antigen remains unidentified.

Sequencing was performed with immunoSEQ multiplex PCR; in TCRdb, only in-frame clones are kept and a portion is missing. This table holds 200,000 to 250,000 clones, 75% to 85% found once. Study results and limitations: Clonality went up at the time of ibrutinib response, stayed stable in sustained remission, and later dropped back toward its baseline level at progression.

The sequence was collected from a human donor with chronic lymphocytic leukemia. The chain joins TRBV7-8 to TRBJ2-5, with D unclear. Sequencing used PBMCs, obtained after 12 months of ibrutinib treatment. CDR3 amino acids: CASSLALQETQYF. In DNA, the CDR3 is TGTGCCAGCAGCTTAGCGTTACAAGAGACCCAGTACTTC.